The clone carrying this T cell receptor beta chain was seen just once. The antigen remains undetermined. This sample was included in a study of cytomegalovirus exposure and HLA in healthy donors. Trimming took 5 bases from V and 2 from J; bases not matched to a gene: 7. The V gene's germline CDR1 is MDHEN and CDR2 SYDVKM. The CDR3 has 15 amino acids. With 60 Vbeta and 13 Jbeta primers, the PCR was carried out. In the authors' methods: In a later analysis, the count reached 74 million or so unique TCR beta chains, with about 10 million shared. Some clones are missing from TCRdb's copy, which holds only in-frame ones; the method was immunoSEQ multiplex PCR. V and J calls and clone size are as listed in that table; D and trimming were resolved from the DNA. The data show about 210,000 clones, 70% to 90% seen once. Study results and limitations: According to an earlier analysis, most TCR beta V segments yielded productive rearrangements about 87% or about 30% of the time. Later analysis identified several of the most significant clusters that appeared linked to common viral pathogens. Donors belonging to an Asian-associated ancestry cluster reportedly showed fewer N-insertions in productive TCRs than the roughly 700-donor mean, according to what a later analysis found.

The receptor's source is a man younger than 40 in good health and CMV-seronegative. The sample consisted of PBMCs. The chain links TRBV28 to TRBJ2-7; 9 bases match TRBD1. Written as DNA, the CDR3 is TGTGCCAGCAGTGCTACCGGGACAGGGACCTACGAGCAGTACTTC. Its translation: CASSATGTGTYEQYF. The full variable domain, its missing parts supplied by reference TRBV28 and TRBJ2-7, is DVKVTQSSRYLVKRTGEKVFLECVQDMDHENMFWYRQDPGLGLRLIYFSYDVKMKEKGDIPEGYSVSREKKERFSLILESASTNQTSMYLCASSATGTGTYEQYFGPGTRLTVT.